This T cell receptor (beta chain) came from a study of tumor-infiltrating lymphocytes in oesophageal squamous cell carcinoma. TCRdb reprocessed the PCR reads with MiXCR, giving one entry per CDR3 protein. Counted here are more than 10,000 distinct CDR3 sequences, about half occurring once; the ten biggest clones make up about 12%. This clonotype was found a few times. Germline values: CDR1 SGHTA, CDR2 FQGTGA. This CDR3 spans 15 amino acids. The germline V and J ends were trimmed by 5 bases and 0 bases, with 11 bases remaining between them. This chain connects TRBV7-3 to TRBJ2-1, with D possibly being TRBD2 (5 bases). The receptor was derived from a female donor with esophageal squamous cell carcinoma. Material: blood. The CDR3 sequence: CASSPAGFSYNEQFF. DNA of the CDR3: TGTGCCAGCAGCCCCGCGGGCTTCTCCTACAATGAGCAGTTCTTC.